This T cell receptor (beta chain) was profiled in a study of identical twins. MiXCR, run by TCRdb on the 5' RACE reads, gives a single entry per CDR3 protein. The sample consists of under 300,000 distinct CDR3 sequences, approximately 7.1% of them appearing once. Losses at the gene ends were 5 bases for V and 1 base for J; bases not matched to a gene: 7. The germline gives CDR1 DFQATT, CDR2 SNEGSKA (reference sequence). The CDR3 length is 15 residues. This clonotype came up a few times. These records were also assigned to another study, of T cells expressing NK-cell markers.

The sequencing input was CD8+ T cells sorted from blood. This TCR derives from a woman under 30 in good health. This chain connects TRBV20-1 to TRBJ2-1; 8 positions agree with TRBD2. The CDR3 is CSAPSLAESYNEQFF. CDR3 bases: TGCAGTGCTCCCTCACTAGCGGAGTCCTACAATGAGCAGTTCTTC.